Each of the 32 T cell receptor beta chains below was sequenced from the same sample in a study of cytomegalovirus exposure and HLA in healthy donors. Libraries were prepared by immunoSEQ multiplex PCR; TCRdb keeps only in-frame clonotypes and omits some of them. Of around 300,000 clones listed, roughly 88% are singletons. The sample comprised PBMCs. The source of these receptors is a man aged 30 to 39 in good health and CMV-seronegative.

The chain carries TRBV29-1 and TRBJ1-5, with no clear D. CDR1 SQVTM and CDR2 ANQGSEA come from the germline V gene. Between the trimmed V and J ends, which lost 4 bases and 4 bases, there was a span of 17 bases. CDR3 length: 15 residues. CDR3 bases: TGCAGCGTTGGAGGGAGGGATCGTCGAAATCAGCCCCAGCATTTT. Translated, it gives CSVGGRDRRNQPQHF.

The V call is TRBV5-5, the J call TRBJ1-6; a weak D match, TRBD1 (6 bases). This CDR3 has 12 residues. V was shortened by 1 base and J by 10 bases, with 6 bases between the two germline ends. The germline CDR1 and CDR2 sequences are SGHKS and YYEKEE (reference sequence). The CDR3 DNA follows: TGTGCCAGCAGCTTGCAGGGGTCACCCCTCCACTTT. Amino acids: CASSLQGSPLHF.

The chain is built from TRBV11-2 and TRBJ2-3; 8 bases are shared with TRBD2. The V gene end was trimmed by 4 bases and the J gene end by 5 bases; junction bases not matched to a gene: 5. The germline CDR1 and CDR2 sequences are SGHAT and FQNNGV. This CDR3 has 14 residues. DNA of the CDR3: TGTGCCAGCAGCTCGGGACTAGGGGAAGATACGCAGTATTTT. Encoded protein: CASSSGLGEDTQYF.

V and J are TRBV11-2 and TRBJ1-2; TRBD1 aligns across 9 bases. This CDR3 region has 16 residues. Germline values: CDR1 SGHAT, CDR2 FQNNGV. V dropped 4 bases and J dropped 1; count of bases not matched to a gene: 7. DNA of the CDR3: TGTGCCAGCAGCTCTGGGACAGGGACTATTAACTATGGCTACACCTTC. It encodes CASSSGTGTINYGYTF.

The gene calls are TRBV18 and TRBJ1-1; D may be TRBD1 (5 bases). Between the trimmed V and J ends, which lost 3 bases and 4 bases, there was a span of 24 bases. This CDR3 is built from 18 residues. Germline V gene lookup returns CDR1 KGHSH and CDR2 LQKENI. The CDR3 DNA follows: TGTGCCAGCTCACCTCTCTCCAGGGAAGGGATTTCTTTCACTGAAGCTTTCTTT. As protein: CASSPLSREGISFTEAFF.

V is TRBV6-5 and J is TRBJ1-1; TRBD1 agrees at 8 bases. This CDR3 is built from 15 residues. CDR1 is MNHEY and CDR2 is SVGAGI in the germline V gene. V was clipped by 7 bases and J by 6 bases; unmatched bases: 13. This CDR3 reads CASIGGGRGQPEAFF. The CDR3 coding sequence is TGTGCCAGCATCGGGGGAGGCAGGGGGCAACCTGAAGCTTTCTTT.

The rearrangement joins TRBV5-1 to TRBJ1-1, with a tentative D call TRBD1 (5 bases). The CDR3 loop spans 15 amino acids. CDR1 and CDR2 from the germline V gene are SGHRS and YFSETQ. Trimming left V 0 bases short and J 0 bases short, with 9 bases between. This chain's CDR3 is CASSLVPDMNTEAFF. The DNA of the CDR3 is TGCGCCAGCAGCTTGGTCCCGGACATGAACACTGAAGCTTTCTTT.

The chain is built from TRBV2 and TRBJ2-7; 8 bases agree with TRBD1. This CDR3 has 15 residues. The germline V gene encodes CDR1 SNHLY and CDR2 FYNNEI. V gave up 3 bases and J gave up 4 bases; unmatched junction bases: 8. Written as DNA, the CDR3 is TGTGCCAGCAGTGACCAGACAGGGGATAGGTACGAGCAGTACTTC. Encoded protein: CASSDQTGDRYEQYF.

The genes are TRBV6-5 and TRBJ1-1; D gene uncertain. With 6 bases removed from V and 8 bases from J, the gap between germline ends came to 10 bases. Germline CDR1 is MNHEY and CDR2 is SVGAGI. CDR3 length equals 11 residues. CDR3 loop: CASRLLTEAFF. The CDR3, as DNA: TGTGCCAGCAGGTTACTGACAGAAGCTTTCTTT.

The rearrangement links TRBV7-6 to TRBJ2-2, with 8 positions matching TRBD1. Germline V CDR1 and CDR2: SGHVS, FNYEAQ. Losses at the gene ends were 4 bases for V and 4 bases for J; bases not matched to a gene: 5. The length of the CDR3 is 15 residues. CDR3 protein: CASSSRQGRTGELFF. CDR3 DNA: TGTGCCAGCAGCTCGCGACAGGGGCGCACCGGGGAGCTGTTTTTT.

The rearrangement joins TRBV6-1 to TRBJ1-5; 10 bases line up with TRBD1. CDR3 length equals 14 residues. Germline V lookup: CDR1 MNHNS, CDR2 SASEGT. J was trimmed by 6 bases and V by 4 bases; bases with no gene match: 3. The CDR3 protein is CASSGDRGGQPQHF. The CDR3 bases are TGTGCCAGCAGTGGGGACAGGGGAGGTCAGCCCCAGCATTTT.

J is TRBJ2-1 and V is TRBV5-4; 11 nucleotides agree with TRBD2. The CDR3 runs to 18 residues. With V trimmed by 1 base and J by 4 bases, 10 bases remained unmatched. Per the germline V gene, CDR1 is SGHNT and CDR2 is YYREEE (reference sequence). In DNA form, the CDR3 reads TGTGCCAGCAGCTTGTTGGGGTCTAGCGGGGGGTTTTACAATGAGCAGTTCTTC. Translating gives CASSLLGSSGGFYNEQFF.

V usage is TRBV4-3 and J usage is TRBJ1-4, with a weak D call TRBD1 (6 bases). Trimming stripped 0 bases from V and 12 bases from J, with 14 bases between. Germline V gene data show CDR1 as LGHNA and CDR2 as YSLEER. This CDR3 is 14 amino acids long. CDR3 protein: CASSQDGRQAELFF. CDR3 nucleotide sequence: TGCGCCAGCAGCCAAGATGGTAGACAGGCAGAACTGTTTTTT.

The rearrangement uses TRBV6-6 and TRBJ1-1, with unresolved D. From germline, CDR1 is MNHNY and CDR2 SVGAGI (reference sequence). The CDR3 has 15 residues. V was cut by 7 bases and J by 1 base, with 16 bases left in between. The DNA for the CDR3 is TGTGCCAGCACCTCCTCGTCCCAGTGGAACACTGAAGCTTTCTTT. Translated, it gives CASTSSSQWNTEAFF.

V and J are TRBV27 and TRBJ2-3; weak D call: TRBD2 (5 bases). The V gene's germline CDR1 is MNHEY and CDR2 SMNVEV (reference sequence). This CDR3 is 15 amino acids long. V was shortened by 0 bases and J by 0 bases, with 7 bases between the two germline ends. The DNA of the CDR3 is TGTGCCAGCAGTTTATCGGGAGCTAGCACAGATACGCAGTATTTT. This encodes CASSLSGASTDTQYF.

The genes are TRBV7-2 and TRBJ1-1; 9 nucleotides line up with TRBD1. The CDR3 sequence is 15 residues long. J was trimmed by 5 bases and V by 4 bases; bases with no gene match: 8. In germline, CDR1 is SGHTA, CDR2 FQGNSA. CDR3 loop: CASSSRRQGVTEAFF. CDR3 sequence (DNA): TGTGCCAGCAGCTCCCGACGACAGGGGGTTACTGAAGCTTTCTTT.

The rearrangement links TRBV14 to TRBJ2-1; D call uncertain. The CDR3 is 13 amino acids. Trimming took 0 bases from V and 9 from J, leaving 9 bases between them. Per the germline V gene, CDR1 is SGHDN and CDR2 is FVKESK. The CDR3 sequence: CASSQDLGSEQFF. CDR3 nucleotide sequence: TGTGCCAGCAGCCAAGACCTAGGTAGTGAGCAGTTCTTC.

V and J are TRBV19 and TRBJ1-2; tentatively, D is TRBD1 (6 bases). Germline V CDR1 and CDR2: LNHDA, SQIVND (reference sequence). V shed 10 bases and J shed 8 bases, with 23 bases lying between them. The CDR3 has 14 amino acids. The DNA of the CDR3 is TGTGCCACTTATCCCCCAGGGGATCAAGTCGGCTACACCTTC. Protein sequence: CATYPPGDQVGYTF.

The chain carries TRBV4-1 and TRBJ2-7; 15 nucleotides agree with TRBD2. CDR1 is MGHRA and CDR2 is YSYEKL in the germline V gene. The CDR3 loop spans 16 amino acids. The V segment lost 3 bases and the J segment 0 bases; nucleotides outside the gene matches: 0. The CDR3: CASSQGLAGGSYEQYF. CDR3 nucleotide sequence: TGCGCCAGCAGCCAGGGACTAGCGGGGGGCTCCTACGAGCAGTACTTC.

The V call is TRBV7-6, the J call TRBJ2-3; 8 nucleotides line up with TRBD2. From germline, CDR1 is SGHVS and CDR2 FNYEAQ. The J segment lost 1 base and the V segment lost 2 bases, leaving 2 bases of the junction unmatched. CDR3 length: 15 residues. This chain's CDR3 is CASSLRRGGTDTQYF. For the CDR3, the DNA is TGTGCCAGCAGCTTACGGCGGGGGGGCACAGATACGCAGTATTTT.

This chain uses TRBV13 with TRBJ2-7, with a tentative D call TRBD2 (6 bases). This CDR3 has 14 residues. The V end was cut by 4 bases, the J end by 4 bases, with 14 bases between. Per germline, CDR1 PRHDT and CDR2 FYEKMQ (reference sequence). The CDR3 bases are TGTGCCAGCAGCTCGGGACTCCAAACTTACGAGCAGTACTTC. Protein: CASSSGLQTYEQYF.

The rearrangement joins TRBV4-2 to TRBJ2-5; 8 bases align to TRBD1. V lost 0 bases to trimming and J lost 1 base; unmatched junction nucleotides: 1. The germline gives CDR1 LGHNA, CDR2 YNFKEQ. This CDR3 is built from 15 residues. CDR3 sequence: CASSQEGTGQETQYF. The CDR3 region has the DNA TGTGCCAGCAGCCAAGAAGGGACAGGCCAAGAGACCCAGTACTTC.

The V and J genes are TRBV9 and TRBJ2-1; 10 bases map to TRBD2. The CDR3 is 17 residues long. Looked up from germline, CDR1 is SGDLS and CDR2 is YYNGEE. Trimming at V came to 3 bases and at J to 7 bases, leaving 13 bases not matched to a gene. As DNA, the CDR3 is TGTGCCAGCAGCGGCTCTAGCGGGGGATACAGGTGGAATGAGCAGTTCTTC. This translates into CASSGSSGGYRWNEQFF.

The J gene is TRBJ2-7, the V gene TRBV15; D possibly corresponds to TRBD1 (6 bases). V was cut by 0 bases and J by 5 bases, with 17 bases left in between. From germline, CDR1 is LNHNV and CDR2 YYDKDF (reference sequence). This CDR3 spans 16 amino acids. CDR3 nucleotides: TGTGCCACCAGCAGAGATTATGGACAGCCTCCCGACGAGCAGTACTTC. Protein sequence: CATSRDYGQPPDEQYF.

CDR3: CASSSTGLHNYGYTF. The CDR3 DNA reads TGTGCCAGCAGCTCGACAGGTCTTCATAACTATGGCTACACCTTC. The chain employs TRBV11-2 and TRBJ1-2, with D tentatively TRBD1 (6 bases). The V end lost 4 bases, the J end lost 1 base, and 13 bases lay between the germline ends. Germline CDR1 reads SGHAT; CDR2 reads FQNNGV. The CDR3 extends over 15 amino acids.

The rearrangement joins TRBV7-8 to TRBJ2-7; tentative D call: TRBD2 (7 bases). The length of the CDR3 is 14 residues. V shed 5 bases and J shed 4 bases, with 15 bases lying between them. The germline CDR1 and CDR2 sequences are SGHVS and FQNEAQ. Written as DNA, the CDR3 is TGTGCCAGCAGCCCGCGGGGGCCAAAATACGAGCAGTACTTC. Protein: CASSPRGPKYEQYF. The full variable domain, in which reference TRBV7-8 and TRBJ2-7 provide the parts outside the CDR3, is GAGVSQSPRYKVAKRGQDVALRCDPISGHVSLFWYQQALGQGPEFLTYFQNEAQLDKSGLPSDRFFAERPEGSVSTLKIQRTQQEDSAVYLCASSPRGPKYEQYFGPGTRLTVT.

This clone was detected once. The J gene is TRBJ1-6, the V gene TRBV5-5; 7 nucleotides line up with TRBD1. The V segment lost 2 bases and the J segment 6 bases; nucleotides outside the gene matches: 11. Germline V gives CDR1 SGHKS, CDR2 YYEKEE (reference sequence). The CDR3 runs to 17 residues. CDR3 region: CASSFNPTGNLNSPLHF. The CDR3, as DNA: TGTGCCAGCAGCTTCAACCCGACAGGGAATCTTAATTCACCCCTCCACTTT.

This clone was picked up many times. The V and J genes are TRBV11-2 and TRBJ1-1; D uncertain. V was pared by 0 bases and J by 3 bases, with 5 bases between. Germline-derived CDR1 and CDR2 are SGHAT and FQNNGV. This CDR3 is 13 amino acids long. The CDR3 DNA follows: TGTGCCAGCAGCTTAGATCTCGACACTGAAGCTTTCTTT. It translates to CASSLDLDTEAFF. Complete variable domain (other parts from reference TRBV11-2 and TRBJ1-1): EAGVAQSPRYKIIEKRQSVAFWCNPISGHATLYWYQQILGQGPKLLIQFQNNGVVDDSQLPKDRFSAERLKGVDSTLKIQPAKLEDSAVYLCASSLDLDTEAFFGQGTRLTVV.

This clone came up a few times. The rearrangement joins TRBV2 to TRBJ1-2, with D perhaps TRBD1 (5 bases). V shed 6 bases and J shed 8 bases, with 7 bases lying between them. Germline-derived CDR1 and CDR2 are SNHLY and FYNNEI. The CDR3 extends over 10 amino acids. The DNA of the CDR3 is TGTGCCAGCAGACCAGGGGGCTACACCTTC. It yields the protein CASRPGGYTF.

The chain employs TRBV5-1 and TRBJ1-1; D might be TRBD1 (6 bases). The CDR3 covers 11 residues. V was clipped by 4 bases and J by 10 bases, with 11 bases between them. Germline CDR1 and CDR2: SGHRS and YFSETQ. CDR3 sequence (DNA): TGCGCCAGCAGCACAGGGACCGGAGCTTTCTTT. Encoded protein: CASSTGTGAFF.

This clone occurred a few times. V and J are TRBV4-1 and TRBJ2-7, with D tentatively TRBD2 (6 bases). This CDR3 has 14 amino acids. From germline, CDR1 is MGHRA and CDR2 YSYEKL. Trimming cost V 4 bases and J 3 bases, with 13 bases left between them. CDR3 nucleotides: TGCGCCAGCAGCCTGGACTACGGATACTACGAGCAGTACTTC. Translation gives CASSLDYGYYEQYF.

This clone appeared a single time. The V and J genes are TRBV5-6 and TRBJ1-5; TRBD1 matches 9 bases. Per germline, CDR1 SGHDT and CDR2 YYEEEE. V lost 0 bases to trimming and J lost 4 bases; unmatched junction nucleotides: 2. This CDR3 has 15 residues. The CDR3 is CASSLGQGVNQPQHF. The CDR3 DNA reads TGTGCCAGCAGCTTGGGACAGGGGGTAAATCAGCCCCAGCATTTT.